This TCR beta chain is drawn from a study of OX40 agonist ivuxolimab in advanced cancers. For the wider study: Ivuxolimab, which targeted the costimulatory receptor OX40 (CD134), was an agonistic, fully human IgG2 monoclonal antibody. Intravenous ivuxolimab was administered to patients every 2 weeks at six dose levels: 0.01, 0.1, 0.3, 1.5, 3 and 10 mg/kg. The dose-escalation cohort was 82.7% male with a mean age of about 54 years, ranging from 23 to 79. Partial responses occurred in three dose-escalation patients: two with cutaneous melanoma and one with hepatocellular carcinoma. Peripheral TCRbeta sequencing was intended to test whether TCR sequence diversity was altered and clonal T-cell expansion was caused by ivuxolimab. Among the roughly 54 dose-escalation patients, around 20 had hepatocellular carcinoma, roughly 15 melanoma, 9 renal cell carcinoma and 9 head and neck cancer. Prior anti-PD-1, anti-PD-L1 or anti-CTLA-4 therapy was permitted, and checkpoint inhibitors had been received by roughly 42% of dose-escalation patients. The paper reports the monotherapy dose-escalation portion (N ≈ 50 patients) of the phase I ivuxolimab trial.

Genomic DNA was isolated from the sorted cells so that the TCRbeta CDR3 region could be sequenced. TCRbeta CDR3 regions were sequenced using the immunoSEQ Assay. As stored in TCRdb, this immuneACCESS dataset retains in-frame rearrangements with V and J assigned. A fraction of the clones does not appear; measured against another copy, unresolved V genes explain less than half of the discrepancy, and the remainder lacks a known reason. This sample gives some 46,000 clones in total; roughly 80% of them show up just once. 3% to 5% of the sample goes to the ten largest clones. To note about this clone: The antigen it binds to is not known. The sample holds no much larger clone one base away, and base qualities are not on file.

Clipping removes 4 bases from V and 7 bases from J, with 8 as the unmatched junction base count. The germline V gene (reference sequence) gives CDR1 as SGHNT and CDR2 as YYREEE. There are 15 amino acids in the CDR3, from cysteine to phenylalanine inclusive. Only the CDR3 region is kept as DNA, spanning 45 bases read in frame from base 1. The trial excluded patients who had a history of autoimmune disease or who were on systemic immunosuppression. Peripheral blood for TCR sequencing was collected from all dose cohorts at baseline, on cycle 4 day 1, and on cycle 7 day 1. Samples were obtained from an open-label, multicenter, first-in-human phase I dose-escalation trial of ivuxolimab. Adults with locally advanced or metastatic melanoma, renal cell carcinoma, hepatocellular carcinoma or head and neck squamous cell carcinoma were enrolled in the trial. Before TCR sequencing, CD4+ T cells and CD8+ T cells were sorted from peripheral blood as separate populations.

On the study overall, not on this receptor specifically: In the 0.1-3.0 mg/kg groups, partial responders were among the patients with the lowest normalized peripheral clonal expansion, particularly in CD8+ T cells. On average, CD8+ T cells showed more expanded clones than CD4+ T cells after ivuxolimab. At doses from 0.1 to 3.0 mg/kg, clonal expansion was seen in both CD4+ and CD8+ blood T cells between baseline and week 6. The antigen specificity of the peripheral T cells that underwent clonal expansion was not determined. Low levels of normalized T-cell clonal expansion were also seen in some patients who did not respond.

The sequencing here drew on CD4+ or CD8+ T cells sorted from blood, taken in a trial of the OX40 agonist ivuxolimab. The sequence links TRBV5-4 to TRBJ2-1, with 10 junctional bases fitting TRBD2. This receptor was obtained from an adult with an advanced solid tumor such as melanoma, head and neck, liver or kidney cancer. The CDR3 has the sequence CASSPGTSVSNEQFF. The nucleotide sequence is given as TGTGCCAGCAGCCCCGGGACTAGCGTTAGTAATGAGCAGTTCTTC.